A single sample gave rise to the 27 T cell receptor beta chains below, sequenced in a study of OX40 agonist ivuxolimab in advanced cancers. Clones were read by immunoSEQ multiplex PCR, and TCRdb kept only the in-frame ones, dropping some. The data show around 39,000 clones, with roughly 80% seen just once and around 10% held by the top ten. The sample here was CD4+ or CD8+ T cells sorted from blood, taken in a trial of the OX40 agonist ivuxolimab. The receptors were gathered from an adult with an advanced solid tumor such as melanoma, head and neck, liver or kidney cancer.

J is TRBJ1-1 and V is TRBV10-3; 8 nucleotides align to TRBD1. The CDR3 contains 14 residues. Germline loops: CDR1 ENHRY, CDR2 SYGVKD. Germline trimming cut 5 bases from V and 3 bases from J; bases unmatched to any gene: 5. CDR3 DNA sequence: TGTGCCATCAGTATCACAGGGGGAGACACTGAAGCTTTCTTT. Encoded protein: CAISITGGDTEAFF.

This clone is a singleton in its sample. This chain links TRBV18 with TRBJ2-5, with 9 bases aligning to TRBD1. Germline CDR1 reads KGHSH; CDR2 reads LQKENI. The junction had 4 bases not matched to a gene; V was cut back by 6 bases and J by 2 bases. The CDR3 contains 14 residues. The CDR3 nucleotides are TGTGCCAGCTCCCCTGGGACAGGGCAAGAGACCCAGTACTTC. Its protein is CASSPGTGQETQYF.

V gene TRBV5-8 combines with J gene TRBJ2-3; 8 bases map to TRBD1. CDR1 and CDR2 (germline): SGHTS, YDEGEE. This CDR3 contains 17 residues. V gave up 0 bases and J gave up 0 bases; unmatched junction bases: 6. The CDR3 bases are TGTGCCAGCAGCTTGGCGGGACAGGTTACGAGCACAGATACGCAGTATTTT. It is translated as CASSLAGQVTSTDTQYF.

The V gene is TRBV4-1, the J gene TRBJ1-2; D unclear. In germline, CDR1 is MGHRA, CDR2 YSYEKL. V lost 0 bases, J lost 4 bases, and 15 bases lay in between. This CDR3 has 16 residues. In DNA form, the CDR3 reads TGCGCCAGCAGCCAAGATAGAAGTCTAGGGTCCTATGGCTACACCTTC. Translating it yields CASSQDRSLGSYGYTF.

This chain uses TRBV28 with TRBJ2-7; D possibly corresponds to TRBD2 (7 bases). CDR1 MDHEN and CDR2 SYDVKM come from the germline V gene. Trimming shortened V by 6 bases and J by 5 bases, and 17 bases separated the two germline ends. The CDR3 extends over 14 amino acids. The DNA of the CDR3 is TGTGCCAGCAGAGGGGGGGGGCCTAGGAACGAGCAGTACTTC. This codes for CASRGGGPRNEQYF.

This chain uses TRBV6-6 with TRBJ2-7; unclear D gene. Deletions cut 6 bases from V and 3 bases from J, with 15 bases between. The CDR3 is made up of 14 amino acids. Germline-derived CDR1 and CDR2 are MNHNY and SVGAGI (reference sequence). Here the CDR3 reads CASRPRTQGYEQYF. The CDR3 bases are TGTGCCAGCAGGCCGCGGACCCAAGGCTACGAGCAGTACTTC.

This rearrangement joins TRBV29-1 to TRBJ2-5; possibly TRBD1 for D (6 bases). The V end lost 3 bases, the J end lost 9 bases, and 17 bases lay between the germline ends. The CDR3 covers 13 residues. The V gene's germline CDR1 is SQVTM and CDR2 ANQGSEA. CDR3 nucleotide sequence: TGCAGCGTTGACCAGGGGACCCGAGTATCCCAGTACTTC. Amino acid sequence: CSVDQGTRVSQYF.

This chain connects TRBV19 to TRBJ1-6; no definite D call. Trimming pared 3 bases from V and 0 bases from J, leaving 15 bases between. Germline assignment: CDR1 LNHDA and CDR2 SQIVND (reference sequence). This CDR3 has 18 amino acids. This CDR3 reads CASSIEGSWSSYNSPLHF. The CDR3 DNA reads TGTGCCAGTAGTATTGAAGGGAGTTGGAGCTCCTATAATTCACCCCTCCACTTT.

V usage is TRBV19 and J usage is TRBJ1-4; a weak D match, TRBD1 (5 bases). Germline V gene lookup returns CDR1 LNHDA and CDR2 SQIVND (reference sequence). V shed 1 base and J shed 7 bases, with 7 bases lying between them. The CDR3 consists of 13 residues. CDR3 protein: CASSIVTGEKLFF. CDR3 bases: TGTGCCAGTAGTATAGTAACAGGTGAAAAACTGTTTTTT.

The CDR3 sequence: CASRTGGTYEQYF. The CDR3 DNA reads as TGTGCCTCACGTACAGGGGGCACCTACGAGCAGTACTTC. This chain links TRBV6-5 with TRBJ2-7, with 9 bases identical to TRBD1. The CDR3 length is 13 residues. V dropped 11 bases and J dropped 2; count of bases not matched to a gene: 7. Germline V gene lookup returns CDR1 MNHEY and CDR2 SVGAGI.

CDR3 sequence reads: CASSASRFYEQYF. The CDR3 DNA reads as TGTGCCAGCAGCGCCTCCAGGTTCTACGAGCAGTACTTC. V usage is TRBV11-2 and J usage is TRBJ2-7; no definite D call. The germline V gene has CDR1 SGHAT and CDR2 FQNNGV. This CDR3 spans 13 amino acids. The V end lost 5 bases, the J end lost 3 bases, and 11 bases lay between the germline ends.

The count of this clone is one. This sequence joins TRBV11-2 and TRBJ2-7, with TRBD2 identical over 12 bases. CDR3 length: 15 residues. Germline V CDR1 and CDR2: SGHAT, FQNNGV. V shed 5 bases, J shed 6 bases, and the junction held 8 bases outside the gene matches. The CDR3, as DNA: TGTGCCAGCAGCGTCGGACTAGCGGGGAACCCCGAGCAGTACTTC. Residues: CASSVGLAGNPEQYF. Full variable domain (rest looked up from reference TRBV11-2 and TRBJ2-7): EAGVAQSPRYKIIEKRQSVAFWCNPISGHATLYWYQQILGQGPKLLIQFQNNGVVDDSQLPKDRFSAERLKGVDSTLKIQPAKLEDSAVYLCASSVGLAGNPEQYFGPGTRLTVT.

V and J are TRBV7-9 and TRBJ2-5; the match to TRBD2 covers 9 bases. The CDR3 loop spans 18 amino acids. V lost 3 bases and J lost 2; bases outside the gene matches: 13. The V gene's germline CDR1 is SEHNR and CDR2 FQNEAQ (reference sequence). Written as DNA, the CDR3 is TGTGCCAGCAGCTTGTCCGCCCTCGGCGGGGGGGTTCAAGAGACCCAGTACTTC. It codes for CASSLSALGGGVQETQYF.

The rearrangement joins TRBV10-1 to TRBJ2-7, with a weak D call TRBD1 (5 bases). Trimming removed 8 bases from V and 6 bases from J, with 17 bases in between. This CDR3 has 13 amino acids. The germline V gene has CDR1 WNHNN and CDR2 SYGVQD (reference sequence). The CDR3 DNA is TGCGCCAGCTCGGCAGGGTTGTCTTCCGAGCAGTACTTC. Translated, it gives CASSAGLSSEQYF.

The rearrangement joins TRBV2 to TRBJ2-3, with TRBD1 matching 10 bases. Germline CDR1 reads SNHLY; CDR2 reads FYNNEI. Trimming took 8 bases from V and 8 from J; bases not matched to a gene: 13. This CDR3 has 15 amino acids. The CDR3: CASSSDRGKTSTQYF. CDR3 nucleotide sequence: TGTGCCAGCTCCTCGGACAGGGGGAAAACGAGTACGCAGTATTTT.

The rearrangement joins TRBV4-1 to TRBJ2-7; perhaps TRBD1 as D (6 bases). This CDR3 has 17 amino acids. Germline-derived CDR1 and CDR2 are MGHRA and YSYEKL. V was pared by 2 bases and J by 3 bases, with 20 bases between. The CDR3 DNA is TGCGCCAGCAGCCAATTTTTAGGACAGATTACACACTACGAGCAGTACTTC. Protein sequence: CASSQFLGQITHYEQYF.

As DNA, the CDR3 is TGTGCCAGCAGTCGGGGGACAGCCACAGATACGCAGTATTTT. Translation gives CASSRGTATDTQYF. The chain combines TRBV2 with TRBJ2-3, with TRBD1 as a possible D gene (7 bases). This CDR3 is built from 14 residues. Trimming shortened V by 5 bases and J by 2 bases, and 11 bases separated the two germline ends. Germline assignment: CDR1 SNHLY and CDR2 FYNNEI. Full variable domain (remainder filled in from reference TRBV2 and TRBJ2-3): EPEVTQTPSHQVTQMGQEVILRCVPISNHLYFYWYRQILGQKVEFLVSFYNNEISEKSEIFDDQFSVERPDGSNFTLKIRSTKLEDSAMYFCASSRGTATDTQYFGPGTRLTVL.

CDR3 in DNA: TGCGCCAGCAGCTTGTCCGGGACTAGCGGGGCGCCACATACGCAGTATTTT. Its translation is CASSLSGTSGAPHTQYF. This sequence joins TRBV5-1 and TRBJ2-3, with 13 bases identical to TRBD2. CDR1 SGHRS and CDR2 YFSETQ come from the germline V gene. This CDR3 is built from 17 residues. Trimming at V came to 1 base and at J to 7 bases, leaving 9 bases not matched to a gene.

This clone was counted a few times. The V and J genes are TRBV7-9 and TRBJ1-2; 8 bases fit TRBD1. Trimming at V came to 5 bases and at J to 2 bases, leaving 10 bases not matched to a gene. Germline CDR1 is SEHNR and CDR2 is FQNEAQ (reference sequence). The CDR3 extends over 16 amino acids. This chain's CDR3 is CASSPREQGGNYGYTF. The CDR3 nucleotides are TGTGCCAGCAGCCCCCGGGAACAGGGGGGGAACTATGGCTACACCTTC.

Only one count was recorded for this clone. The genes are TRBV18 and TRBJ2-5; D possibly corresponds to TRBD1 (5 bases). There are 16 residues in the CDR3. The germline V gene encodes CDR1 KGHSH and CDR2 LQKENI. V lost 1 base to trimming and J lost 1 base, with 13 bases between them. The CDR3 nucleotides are TGTGCCAGCTCACCACTTATAGGGGCCACCCAAGAGACCCAGTACTTC. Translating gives CASSPLIGATQETQYF.

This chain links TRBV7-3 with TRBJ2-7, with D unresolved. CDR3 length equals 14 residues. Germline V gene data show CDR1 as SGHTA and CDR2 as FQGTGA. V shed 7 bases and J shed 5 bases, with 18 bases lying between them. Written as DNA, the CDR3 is TGTGCCAGCACCGTGTCACGGATTAACAACGAGCAGTACTTC. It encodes CASTVSRINNEQYF.

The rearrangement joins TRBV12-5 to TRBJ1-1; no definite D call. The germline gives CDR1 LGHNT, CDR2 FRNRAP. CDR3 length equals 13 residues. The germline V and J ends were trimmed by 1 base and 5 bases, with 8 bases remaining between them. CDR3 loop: CASGLANSTEAFF. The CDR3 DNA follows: TGTGCTAGTGGTTTGGCAAATTCGACTGAAGCTTTCTTT.

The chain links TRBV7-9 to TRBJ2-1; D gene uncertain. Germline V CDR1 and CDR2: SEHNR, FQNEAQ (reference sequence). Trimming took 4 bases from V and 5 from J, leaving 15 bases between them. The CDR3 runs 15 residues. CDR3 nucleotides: TGTGCCAGCAGCTCTAGTTCACTTCTAGACAATGAGCAGTTCTTC. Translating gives CASSSSSLLDNEQFF.

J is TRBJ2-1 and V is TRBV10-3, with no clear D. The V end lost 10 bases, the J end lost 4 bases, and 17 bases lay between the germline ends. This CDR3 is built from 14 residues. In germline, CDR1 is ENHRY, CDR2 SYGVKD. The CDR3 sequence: CATRYSNLYNEQFF. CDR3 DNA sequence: TGTGCCACCCGTTACAGCAATCTTTACAATGAGCAGTTCTTC.

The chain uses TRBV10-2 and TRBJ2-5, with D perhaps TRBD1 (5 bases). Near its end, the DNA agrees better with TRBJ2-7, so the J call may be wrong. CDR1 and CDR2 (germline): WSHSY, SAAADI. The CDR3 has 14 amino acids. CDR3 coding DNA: TGCGCCAGCAGAACAGGACACCTCTCCTACGAGCAGTACTTC. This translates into CASRTGHLSYEQYF.

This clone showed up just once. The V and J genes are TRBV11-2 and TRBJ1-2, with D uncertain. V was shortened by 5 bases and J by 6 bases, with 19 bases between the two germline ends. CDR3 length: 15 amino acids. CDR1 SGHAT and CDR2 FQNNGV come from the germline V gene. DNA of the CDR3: TGTGCCAGCAGCGAAAGTATGTCAGACGGAAATGGCTACACCTTC. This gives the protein CASSESMSDGNGYTF.

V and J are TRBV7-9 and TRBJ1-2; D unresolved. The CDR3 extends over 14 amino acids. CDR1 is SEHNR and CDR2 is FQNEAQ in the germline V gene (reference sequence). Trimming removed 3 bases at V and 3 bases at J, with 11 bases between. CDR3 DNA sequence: TGTGCCAGCAGCTTGTACAGCATTCACTATGGCTACACCTTC. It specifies CASSLYSIHYGYTF.